This T cell receptor beta chain came from a study of T cell changes during pregnancy in multiple sclerosis. Here immunoSEQ multiplex PCR was the method, and the copy in TCRdb shows in-frame clones only, minus some. The table includes fewer than 65,000 clones, just over 90% detected once. Germline V lookup: CDR1 MNHEY, CDR2 SVGAGI. The V and J ends lost 8 bases and 0 bases respectively, with 12 bases between them. The CDR3 consists of 14 residues. This clonotype was obtained from a female donor with multiple sclerosis, enrolled in a pregnancy study. This material consisted of peripheral blood, taken in the second trimester of pregnancy. The J gene is TRBJ2-3, the V gene TRBV6-5; D is perhaps TRBD2 (7 bases). CDR3 bases: TGTGCCAGCGGCGGGGGCCCAAGCACAGATACGCAGTATTTT. Its protein product is CASGGGPSTDTQYF.